Described below is a single T cell receptor (beta chain) sequence and its context. Measured with immunoSEQ multiplex PCR; TCRdb has only the in-frame clones, and not every one. The data contain 45,000 to 65,000 clones, 80% to 95% of them seen just once; the ten biggest clones take up around 0.25%. This entry belongs to a study of T cell changes during pregnancy in multiple sclerosis. This CDR3 is 17 amino acids long. Trimming cost V 4 bases and J 0 bases; bases outside gene matches: 10. CDR1 SGDLS and CDR2 YYNGEE come from the germline V gene. V is TRBV9 and J is TRBJ2-3, with 8 bases lining up with TRBD2. The input for sequencing was CD4+ T cells from peripheral blood mononuclear cells, taken in the second trimester of pregnancy. This clonotype originated in a female donor with multiple sclerosis, enrolled in a pregnancy study. For the CDR3, the DNA is TGTGCCAGCAGCTTACCTTGGCGGGGGGAGAGCACAGATACGCAGTATTTT. This gives the protein CASSLPWRGESTDTQYF.